This T cell receptor (beta chain) was sequenced for a study of cytomegalovirus exposure and HLA in healthy donors. Study observations and caveats: The study flagged approximately 180 TCR beta chains as cytomegalovirus-associated. With later analysis, a missense DCLRE1C variant became linked to TCR beta V- and J-gene trimming. Previous analysis showed most TCR beta V segments were productive about 87% or about 30% of the time.

This clone was observed a few times. What it binds is unknown. Additional DNA sequences in this sample encode the identical CDR3. The CDR3 loop spans 11 amino acids. The germline CDR1 and CDR2 sequences are SGHRS and YFSETQ. The V end lost 3 bases, the J end lost 2 bases, and 2 bases lay between the germline ends. PCR was performed using 60 Vbeta and 13 Jbeta primers. Profiling relied on immunoSEQ multiplex PCR, and the TCRdb table lists in-frame clones only, not all of them. This table has about 280,000 clones, 80% to 90% appearing once. Healthy bone marrow donors supplied every sample. Input material: PBMCs. This clonotype originated in a young woman in good health and CMV-seronegative. The chain employs TRBV5-1 and TRBJ2-5; D gene uncertain. As DNA, the CDR3 is TGCGCCAGCAGCTCTCAAGAGACCCAGTACTTC. Translated: CASSSQETQYF.